The clone carrying this T cell receptor (beta chain) has ten or more counts. No antigen is known for it. The sample comes from a study of spatial heterogeneity in lung cancer. Overall study: Raw reads contained each unique TCR and UMI combination more than ten times on average. Whole-study findings and limits: At tumor resection, ubiquitous expanded TCRs were detected in blood more often than later.

Trimming took 3 bases from V and 5 from J; bases not matched to a gene: 12. Germline values: CDR1 SGHKS, CDR2 YYEKEE (reference sequence). The CDR3 length is 16 residues. Stated time point: sample taken at primary tumor resection. Unsorted samples of tumor, nontumor lung or frozen PBMC had their whole RNA sequenced. The donors comprised about 69 untreated early-stage non-small cell lung cancer patients. The library protocol tagged each TCR cDNA with a unique molecular identifier. TCRdb itself ran the 5' RACE reads through MiXCR, one entry per CDR3 protein. The sample holds about 14,000 distinct CDR3 sequences, around 9.1% seen once.

The receptor was derived from a male donor with early-stage non-small cell lung cancer. The chain is built from TRBV5-5 and TRBJ2-7; 9 positions match TRBD1. Sequenced here: PBMCs, sampled at surgery. The CDR3 reads CASSSTMGTGIHEQYF. CDR3 DNA sequence: TGTGCCAGCAGCTCCACCATGGGGACAGGGATCCACGAGCAGTACTTC.